The T cell receptor beta chain described here comes from a study of beta chain features in type 1 diabetes. Findings of the study overall: Among patients, naive, central memory and Treg TCRB repertoires appeared more similar than among healthy donors.

TCRB transcripts that were expressed got sequenced, as all of the isolated RNA had been reverse transcribed. Using immunoSEQ multiplex PCR, the repertoire was profiled, and TCRdb retains in-frame clones only, with some absent. The table records about 360,000 clones, 10% to 15% of them present only once. Via CD45RO/CCR7/CD25/CD127/CD95/CD27, cells of the CD4+ naive, central memory, regulatory and stem cell-like memory subsets were sorted. This CDR3 is built from 15 residues. CDR1 and CDR2 (germline): MDHEN, SYDVKM. V shed 7 bases and J 7 bases; nucleotides not matched to a gene: 10. In the case of this clone: What it binds is unknown.

J is TRBJ2-5 and V is TRBV28, with 12 bases lining up with TRBD2. The TCR originated in a man aged 18-30 years in good health. The sequenced sample was naive CD4+ T cells from blood. The CDR3: CASTTPASGGGTQYF. The CDR3 nucleotides read TGTGCCAGCACTACCCCGGCTAGCGGGGGGGGGACCCAGTACTTC.